The following is a T cell receptor beta chain sequence with its context. Its target is unknown. Using a J-beta primer mix together with a sample-barcoded 5' primer, a second PCR was run for roughly 6 to 12 cycles. TCRdb itself ran the 5' RACE reads through MiXCR, one entry per CDR3 protein. Here the sample spans approximately 1.5 million distinct CDR3 sequences, 35% to 45% being singletons. The record originates from a study of blood T cells in healthy people across ages. Study conclusions and caveats: Greater diversity and more naive CD4+ cells were seen in long-lived donors than in aged donors.

This CDR3 has 13 amino acids. V shed 2 bases and J shed 8 bases, with 10 bases lying between them. Germline CDR1 MDHEN, CDR2 SYDVKM. The sequenced material came from blood. V and J are TRBV28 and TRBJ2-1; perhaps TRBD2 as D (5 bases). The clonotype originates from a woman younger than 35 in good health. This CDR3 reads CASSLAGLHEQFF. The CDR3 DNA sequence: TGTGCCAGCAGTTTAGCGGGTCTTCATGAGCAGTTCTTC.